This T cell receptor (beta chain) was sequenced in a study of T cell repertoires in cytomegalovirus infection. Study-level findings and limits: Summed public TCR beta family frequency identified CMV carriers bearing the relevant HLA.

Comment on this clonotype: Its antigen is still unknown.

TCRdb analysed the reads with MiXCR anew, one entry per CDR3 protein. The data show roughly 500,000 distinct CDR3 sequences, with 33% seen just once and 15% to 20% held by the top ten. The CDR3 runs to 16 residues. The V gene end was trimmed by 4 bases and the J gene end by 5 bases; junction bases not matched to a gene: 12. The germline V gene has CDR1 MGHRA and CDR2 YSYEKL. V usage is TRBV4-1 and J usage is TRBJ1-1; the match to TRBD1 covers 8 bases. The receptor was derived from a human donor in good health (CMV status not recorded). Some clones in this sample may be carry-over from other donors' samples. Sequencing was performed on cultured PBMCs, taken from culture after CMV antigen stimulation. CDR3 sequence (DNA): TGCGCCAGCAGCCTGACTTGGCAGGGGGCGTCGACTGAAGCTTTCTTT. It specifies CASSLTWQGASTEAFF.